The 2 T cell receptor beta chains below were found in one sample sequenced in a study of early T cells in non-severe SARS-CoV-2 infection. Each CDR3 protein gets one entry after TCRdb re-called the 5' RACE reads with MiXCR. The sample lists about 60,000 distinct CDR3 sequences; about 15% were seen once. Sequences were derived from whole blood, sampled at baseline. The receptors were gathered from an adult who was a healthcare worker with PCR-confirmed SARS-CoV-2 infection or an uninfected control (not recorded which).

This clonotype showed up just a few times. The chain is built from TRBV3-1 and TRBJ2-7; 8 bases are a match to TRBD2. This CDR3 region has 18 residues. Trimming took 3 bases from V and 1 from J; bases not matched to a gene: 14. Germline lookup yields CDR1 LGHDT and CDR2 YNNKEL (reference sequence). The CDR3 nucleotides are TGTGCCAGCAGCCAGGCGGCCTTGACTAGCGCCTTATCCTACGAGCAGTACTTC. As protein: CASSQAALTSALSYEQYF.

This clonotype has more than one count but fewer than ten. The chain has TRBV29-1 and TRBJ1-1; TRBD1 aligns across 7 bases. The CDR3 has 12 amino acids. V lost 7 bases to trimming and J lost 3 bases; unmatched junction nucleotides: 5. CDR1 and CDR2 (germline): SQVTM, ANQGSEA. This CDR3 reads CSAGQDDTEAFF. CDR3 nucleotide sequence: TGCAGCGCTGGACAGGATGACACTGAAGCTTTCTTT.